Following are 25 T cell receptor beta chains from one sample sequenced in a study of patients with pleural tuberculosis. TCRdb re-called the reads through MiXCR, storing one row per CDR3 protein. Of under 55,000 distinct CDR3 sequences in the sample, under 8.5% were seen once. The receptor set was obtained from a human donor with pleural tuberculosis.

This clonotype came up many times. This sequence joins TRBV19 and TRBJ1-2; D ambiguous. The CDR3 is 11 residues long. From germline, CDR1 is LNHDA and CDR2 SQIVND (reference sequence). Trimming removed 5 bases at V and 2 bases at J, with 3 bases between. The CDR3 region is CASSHNYGYTF. The CDR3, as DNA: TGTGCCAGTAGTCACAACTATGGCTACACCTTC. Together with reference TRBV19 and TRBJ1-2, the CDR3 gives the full variable domain: DGGITQSPKYLFRKEGQNVTLSCEQNLNHDAMYWYRQDPGQGLRLIYYSQIVNDFQKGDIAEGYSVSREKKESFPLTVTSAQKNPTAFYLCASSHNYGYTFGSGTRLTVV.

This clonotype was recorded at least ten times. The chain employs TRBV20-1 and TRBJ1-4; D ambiguous. Trimming took 6 bases from V and 4 from J, leaving 12 bases between them. CDR3 length equals 13 residues. Germline loops: CDR1 DFQATT, CDR2 SNEGSKA (reference sequence). CDR3 sequence: CSARQAINEKLFF. Written as DNA, the CDR3 is TGCAGTGCCCGGCAGGCAATTAATGAAAAACTGTTTTTT.

V gene TRBV11-1 combines with J gene TRBJ2-2; 10 nucleotides line up with TRBD2. There are 17 residues in the CDR3. The germline CDR1 and CDR2 sequences are SGHAT and FQDESV (reference sequence). V shed 1 base, J shed 2 bases, and the junction held 4 bases outside the gene matches. CDR3 sequence reads: CASSLGASGSNTGELFF. CDR3 nucleotides: TGTGCCAGCAGCTTAGGGGCTAGCGGGAGCAACACCGGGGAGCTGTTTTTT.

Many counts were recorded for this clonotype. The genes are TRBV7-8 and TRBJ2-4; 7 bases map to TRBD1. J gave up 13 bases and V 6 bases, and 12 bases lay outside the gene matches. CDR1 and CDR2 (germline): SGHVS, FQNEAQ. This CDR3 contains 13 residues. This chain's CDR3 is CASSPEPRDRQYF. Written as DNA, the CDR3 is TGTGCCAGCAGTCCCGAACCCCGGGACAGACAGTACTTC.

This chain uses TRBV3-1 with TRBJ2-1; D may match TRBD1 or TRBD2 (5 bases each). Deletions cut 0 bases from V and 10 bases from J, with 16 bases between. Germline assignment: CDR1 LGHDT and CDR2 YNNKEL (reference sequence). CDR3 length equals 15 residues. As DNA, the CDR3 is TGTGCCAGCAGCCAAGAGCTGGGACCATCGCAGGAGCAGTTCTTC. This gives the protein CASSQELGPSQEQFF.

Ten or more counts support this clonotype. V is TRBV7-3 and J is TRBJ2-1, with a tentative D call TRBD2 (5 bases). The CDR3 sequence is 15 residues long. Germline V gene data show CDR1 as SGHTA and CDR2 as FQGTGA. V was trimmed by 1 base and J by 7 bases, leaving 14 bases between them. The CDR3 DNA reads as TGTGCCAGCAGCTTAAGGCGAGGGAATTGGAATGAGCAGTTCTTC. Its protein is CASSLRRGNWNEQFF.

This clonotype was seen at least ten times. The chain links TRBV14 to TRBJ2-1, with a tentative D call TRBD1 (6 bases). Germline V gene sequence: CDR1 SGHDN, CDR2 FVKESK. The V end was cut by 4 bases, the J end by 4 bases, with 8 bases between. There are 13 residues in the CDR3. The CDR3 here is CASSPGQYNEQFF. CDR3 nucleotides: TGTGCCAGCAGCCCTGGACAGTACAATGAGCAGTTCTTC.

This clonotype was picked up many times. The chain uses TRBV12-3 or TRBV12-4 and TRBJ2-6; D is undetermined. There are 14 residues in the CDR3. V was pared by 2 bases and J by 4 bases, with 6 bases between. The CDR3 DNA reads as TGTGCCAGCAGTTTAAATCTCGGGGCCAACGTCCTGACTTTC. Residues: CASSLNLGANVLTF.

This clonotype has at least ten counts. The chain is built from TRBV11-1 and TRBJ1-6; D is perhaps TRBD1 (5 bases). The V gene's germline CDR1 is SGHAT and CDR2 FQDESV (reference sequence). The CDR3 runs 15 residues. V was cut by 3 bases and J by 8 bases, with 14 bases left in between. CDR3 DNA: TGTGCCAGCAGCTTTCTTCGCGACAGTGATTCACCCCTCCACTTT. Its translation: CASSFLRDSDSPLHF.

This clonotype was detected ten times or more. The rearrangement joins TRBV11-1 to TRBJ1-5, with D perhaps matching TRBD1 (6 bases). The V end was cut by 3 bases, the J end by 4 bases, with 10 bases between. Germline lookup yields CDR1 SGHAT and CDR2 FQDESV (reference sequence). This CDR3 has 14 amino acids. The CDR3 DNA follows: TGTGCCAGCAGCTTGGACAGTTCGAATCAGCCCCAGCATTTT. Its protein is CASSLDSSNQPQHF.

This clonotype was observed many times. The J gene is TRBJ1-2, the V gene TRBV28; D possibly corresponds to TRBD1 (6 bases). V was pared by 6 bases and J by 3 bases, with 11 bases between. This CDR3 is built from 13 residues. Germline V gives CDR1 MDHEN, CDR2 SYDVKM. The CDR3 spells CASRVQGDYGYTF. The CDR3 coding sequence is TGTGCCAGCAGAGTACAGGGCGACTATGGCTACACCTTC.

This clonotype was seen ten or more times. The chain is built from TRBV6-2 or TRBV6-3 and TRBJ1-1; D ambiguous. Germline values: CDR1 MNHEY, CDR2 SVGEGT. This CDR3 is built from 14 residues. The germline V and J ends were trimmed by 2 bases and 2 bases, with 9 bases remaining between them. CDR3 amino acids: CASSYKTGNTEAFF. Written as DNA, the CDR3 is TGTGCCAGCAGTTACAAGACGGGAAACACTGAAGCTTTCTTT.

V usage is TRBV29-1 and J usage is TRBJ2-7, with D unclear. Germline-derived CDR1 and CDR2 are SQVTM and ANQGSEA. V gave up 4 bases and J gave up 3 bases, with 7 bases separating them. The CDR3 sequence is 11 residues long. CDR3 in DNA: TGCAGCGTTGTGGAGATCTACGAGCAGTACTTC. This sequence encodes CSVVEIYEQYF.

The table lists this clonotype with many counts. The chain carries TRBV11-2 and TRBJ2-3, with D possibly being TRBD1 (6 bases). Looked up from germline, CDR1 is SGHAT and CDR2 is FQNNGV. V was shortened by 1 base and J by 7 bases, with 9 bases between the two germline ends. The CDR3 spans 13 residues. CDR3 residues: CASSLGQAYTQYF. The CDR3 DNA follows: TGTGCCAGCAGCTTAGGACAGGCCTATACGCAGTATTTT.

Many counts were recorded for this clonotype. This chain links TRBV27 with TRBJ1-5; D remains unclear. CDR3 length equals 13 residues. With 0 bases removed from V and 9 bases from J, the gap between germline ends came to 9 bases. Germline-derived CDR1 and CDR2 are MNHEY and SMNVEV (reference sequence). The DNA for the CDR3 is TGTGCCAGCAGTTTATCACTCGCACGGCCCCAGCATTTT. Protein: CASSLSLARPQHF.

The chain uses TRBV6-1 and TRBJ2-7; 8 nucleotides agree with TRBD1. CDR3 length equals 14 residues. Germline trimming cut 6 bases from V and 1 base from J; bases unmatched to any gene: 5. In germline, CDR1 is MNHNS, CDR2 SASEGT. The CDR3 spells CASSNDRGSYEQYV. Here the CDR3 DNA reads TGTGCCAGCAGCAACGACAGGGGTTCCTACGAGCAGTACGTC.

This clonotype was picked up many times. V usage is TRBV4-2 and J usage is TRBJ2-7, with 7 nucleotides matching TRBD2. The V segment lost 4 bases and the J segment 4 bases; nucleotides outside the gene matches: 13. Germline V CDR1 and CDR2: LGHNA, YNFKEQ. This CDR3 contains 16 residues. The CDR3 spells CASSPELAGVRYEQYF. The CDR3 DNA sequence: TGTGCCAGCAGCCCCGAATTGGCGGGAGTTAGGTACGAGCAGTACTTC.

This clonotype was detected only a few times. Being one base from a much bigger clone, this may be a read error. V gene TRBV6-2 or TRBV6-3 combines with J gene TRBJ2-2, with unresolved D. The CDR3 has 13 residues. Germline V CDR1 and CDR2: MNHEY, SVGEGT. With 11 bases removed from V and 0 bases from J, the gap between germline ends came to 10 bases. Here the CDR3 reads CAGKTANTGELFF. The CDR3 DNA reads as TGTGCCGGCAAGACTGCGAACACCGGGGAGCTGTTTTTT.

This rearrangement joins TRBV30 to TRBJ1-4; 8 bases map to TRBD1. Germline V gives CDR1 GTSNPN, CDR2 SVGIG (reference sequence). CDR3 length equals 13 residues. The V segment lost 0 bases and the J segment 8 bases; nucleotides outside the gene matches: 2. The CDR3 sequence: CAWSVQGAEKLFF. Here the CDR3 DNA reads TGTGCCTGGAGTGTCCAGGGGGCAGAAAAACTGTTTTTT.

This clonotype occurred many times. A read error may account for a junction end that differs from germline. The chain uses TRBV27 and TRBJ1-5, with TRBD1 as a possible D gene (5 bases). The CDR3 extends over 14 amino acids. The germline gives CDR1 MNHEY, CDR2 SMNVEV (reference sequence). The CDR3 DNA reads TGTGTCAGCAGTTTATCGGCAGGGCATCAGCCCCAGCATTTT. Its protein product is CVSSLSAGHQPQHF.

This clonotype was observed many times. V usage is TRBV2 and J usage is TRBJ1-5; no clear D gene. The CDR3 extends over 16 amino acids. V was shortened by 4 bases and J by 0 bases, with 13 bases between the two germline ends. Germline CDR1 and CDR2: SNHLY and FYNNEI. The CDR3 DNA sequence: TGTGCCAGCAGTGGCGCAGAAACTTATAGCAATCAGCCCCAGCATTTT. It specifies CASSGAETYSNQPQHF.

This clonotype was seen repeatedly, ten times or more. The chain links TRBV28 to TRBJ1-1; D unclear. The V end was cut by 7 bases, the J end by 2 bases, with 14 bases between. The V gene's germline CDR1 is MDHEN and CDR2 SYDVKM. The CDR3 has 14 residues. CDR3 loop: CASIPNRINTEAFF. The CDR3 DNA follows: TGTGCCAGCATCCCGAACAGAATCAACACTGAAGCTTTCTTT. The full variable domain, completed using reference TRBV28 and TRBJ1-1, is DVKVTQSSRYLVKRTGEKVFLECVQDMDHENMFWYRQDPGLGLRLIYFSYDVKMKEKGDIPEGYSVSREKKERFSLILESASTNQTSMYLCASIPNRINTEAFFGQGTRLTVV.

CDR3 amino acids: CSASGRSIQETQYF. As DNA, the CDR3 is TGCAGTGCTAGTGGACGGAGCATCCAAGAGACCCAGTACTTC. The chain uses TRBV20-1 and TRBJ2-5; no reliable D call. CDR1 DFQATT and CDR2 SNEGSKA come from the germline V gene (reference sequence). The CDR3 covers 14 residues. Trimming removed 3 bases from V and 1 base from J, with 12 bases in between.

In its sample, this clonotype was seen a few times. V gene TRBV29-1 combines with J gene TRBJ2-3, with 9 bases aligning to TRBD1. J lost 4 bases, V lost 2 bases, and 4 bases had no gene match. Germline loops: CDR1 SQVTM, CDR2 ANQGSEA. The CDR3 runs to 14 residues. DNA of the CDR3: TGCAGCGTTGAAATAGGGACAGGGTCAGATACGCAGTATTTT. It codes for CSVEIGTGSDTQYF.

This clonotype was counted at least ten times. The chain couples TRBV5-1 to TRBJ2-2; D gene uncertain. The CDR3 totals 14 residues. Germline lookup yields CDR1 SGHRS and CDR2 YFSETQ. The germline V and J ends were trimmed by 2 bases and 1 base, with 6 bases remaining between them. The CDR3: CASSFSGNTGELFF. The CDR3 DNA is TGCGCCAGCAGCTTTTCTGGGAACACCGGGGAGCTGTTTTTT.